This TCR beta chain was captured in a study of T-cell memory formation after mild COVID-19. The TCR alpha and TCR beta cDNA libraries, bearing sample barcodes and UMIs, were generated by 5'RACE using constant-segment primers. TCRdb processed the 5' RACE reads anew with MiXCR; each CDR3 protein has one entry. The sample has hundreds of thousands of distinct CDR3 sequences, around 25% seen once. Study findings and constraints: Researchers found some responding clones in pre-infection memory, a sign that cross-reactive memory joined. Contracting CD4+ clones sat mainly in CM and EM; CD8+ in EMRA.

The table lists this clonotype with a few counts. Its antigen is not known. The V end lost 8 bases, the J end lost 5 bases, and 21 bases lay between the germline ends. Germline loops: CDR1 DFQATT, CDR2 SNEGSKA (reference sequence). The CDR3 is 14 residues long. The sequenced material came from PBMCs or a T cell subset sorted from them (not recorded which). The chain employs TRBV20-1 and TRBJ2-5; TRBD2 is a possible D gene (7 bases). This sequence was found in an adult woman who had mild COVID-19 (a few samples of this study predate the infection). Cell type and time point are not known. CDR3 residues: CSLLLSRGGETQYF. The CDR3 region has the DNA TGCAGTCTACTCCTATCGAGGGGGGGGGAGACCCAGTACTTC.